The 24 T cell receptor beta chains below were found in one sample sequenced in a study of CD8 T cells in Susac syndrome. The RNA input was roughly 0.45 to 1 ug, and it was reverse transcribed with random hexamers. TCRdb redid the calling of the immunoSEQ multiplex PCR reads with MiXCR, one entry per CDR3 protein. The profile shows under 250,000 distinct CDR3 sequences, around 93% of them singletons. Sequenced material: CD4+ T cells from PBMCs. Receptor source: a human donor with Susac syndrome.

The chain employs TRBV30 and TRBJ1-2; tentative D call: TRBD1 (6 bases). The CDR3 consists of 12 residues. The V and J ends lost 5 bases and 4 bases respectively, with 11 bases between them. Per the germline V gene, CDR1 is GTSNPN and CDR2 is SVGIG (reference sequence). CDR3 in DNA: TGTGCCTGGGGAAGGGGGTCCTATGGCTACACCTTC. Protein sequence: CAWGRGSYGYTF.

The chain combines TRBV5-4 with TRBJ2-7; D remains ambiguous. The CDR3 consists of 13 residues. The germline V and J ends were trimmed by 5 bases and 4 bases, with 13 bases remaining between them. Germline V lookup: CDR1 SGHNT, CDR2 YYREEE (reference sequence). The CDR3 DNA is TGTGCCAGCAGTTCCACGGCCGGATACGAGCAGTACTTC. Protein sequence: CASSSTAGYEQYF.

The rearrangement joins TRBV5-1 to TRBJ2-3; possibly TRBD2 for D (6 bases). The CDR3 length is 14 residues. Germline V gene sequence: CDR1 SGHRS, CDR2 YFSETQ. Trimming removed 4 bases at V and 4 bases at J, with 13 bases between. CDR3 DNA: TGCGCCAGCAGCCCCCTGGCGGGGTCAGATACGCAGTATTTT. The encoded protein is CASSPLAGSDTQYF.

Here the CDR3 reads CSVEGGTDNEKLFF. CDR3 coding DNA: TGCAGCGTTGAAGGCGGGACAGATAATGAAAAACTGTTTTTT. This chain links TRBV29-1 with TRBJ1-4; TRBD1 agrees at 7 bases. With V trimmed by 1 base and J by 4 bases, 3 bases remained unmatched. The CDR3 totals 14 residues. Germline V lookup: CDR1 SQVTM, CDR2 ANQGSEA.

The genes are TRBV7-2 and TRBJ2-7; 7 bases match TRBD1. With V trimmed by 5 bases and J by 6 bases, 4 bases remained unmatched. CDR3 length equals 12 residues. Looked up from germline, CDR1 is SGHTA and CDR2 is FQGNSA. CDR3 residues: CASSKQGFEQYF. For the CDR3, the DNA is TGTGCCAGCAGCAAACAGGGGTTCGAGCAGTACTTC. Using reference TRBV7-2 and TRBJ2-7 for the parts outside the CDR3, the full variable domain is GAGVSQSPSNKVTEKGKDVELRCDPISGHTALYWYRQSLGQGLEFLIYFQGNSAPDKSGLPSDRFSAERTGGSVSTLTIQRTQQEDSAVYLCASSKQGFEQYFGPGTRLTVT.

The chain is built from TRBV30 and TRBJ2-5; TRBD1 is a possible D gene (6 bases). Trimming took off 3 bases at V and 1 base at J, with 6 bases between the two ends. The germline gives CDR1 GTSNPN, CDR2 SVGIG (reference sequence). The CDR3 runs to 12 residues. The CDR3 region has the DNA TGTGCCTGGAGCAGGGGCCAAGAGACCCAGTACTTC. It encodes CAWSRGQETQYF.

The chain links TRBV9 to TRBJ1-6; 7 positions match TRBD1. Germline V CDR1 and CDR2: SGDLS, YYNGEE. J was trimmed by 7 bases and V by 4 bases; bases with no gene match: 8. The CDR3 sequence is 15 residues long. For the CDR3, the DNA is TGTGCCAGCAGCCGGCGGGGAGGGGGCAATTCACCCCTCCACTTT. Protein product: CASSRRGGGNSPLHF.

The rearrangement links TRBV20-1 to TRBJ2-5, with D perhaps TRBD2 (6 bases). V dropped 1 base and J dropped 4 bases, with 13 bases sitting between them. CDR3 length: 14 residues. The germline V gene encodes CDR1 DFQATT and CDR2 SNEGSKA (reference sequence). The CDR3 DNA sequence: TGCAGTGCTAGAGGACTAGTGTGGGGAGAGACCCAGTACTTC. Encoded protein: CSARGLVWGETQYF.

This clonotype was seen only once. The chain carries TRBV30 and TRBJ1-1, with D hard to call. The germline V gene has CDR1 GTSNPN and CDR2 SVGIG (reference sequence). V was pared by 1 base and J by 7 bases, with 10 bases between. This CDR3 contains 12 residues. CDR3 region: CAWSGENFEAFF. The CDR3 bases are TGTGCCTGGAGTGGCGAGAATTTTGAAGCTTTCTTT.

The V call is TRBV19, the J call TRBJ1-1; D is unresolved. V was trimmed by 5 bases and J by 0 bases, leaving 13 bases between them. Germline assignment: CDR1 LNHDA and CDR2 SQIVND (reference sequence). The CDR3 consists of 15 residues. As DNA, the CDR3 is TGTGCCAGTAGTCCCCCTCGCCCACTGAACACTGAAGCTTTCTTT. Translation gives CASSPPRPLNTEAFF.

The chain uses TRBV6-5 and TRBJ2-3; D unresolved. V lost 0 bases and J 6 bases, leaving 13 bases between the germline ends. CDR1 is MNHEY, CDR2 SVGAGI, per germline. The CDR3 totals 15 residues. DNA of the CDR3: TGTGCCAGCAGTTACTCAGGACCGATGATGGATACGCAGTATTTT. Its translation: CASSYSGPMMDTQYF.

DNA of the CDR3: TGTGCCAGCAGCTTGGGTTTGGGGGGCACAGATACGCAGTATTTT. Translated: CASSLGLGGTDTQYF. V is TRBV7-8 and J is TRBJ2-3; either TRBD1 or TRBD2 may supply D (5 bases each). CDR1 and CDR2 from the germline V gene are SGHVS and FQNEAQ. With 3 bases removed from V and 1 base from J, the gap between germline ends came to 11 bases. The CDR3 consists of 15 residues.

V usage is TRBV28 and J usage is TRBJ1-4, with D unresolved. Germline assignment: CDR1 MDHEN and CDR2 SYDVKM. With 2 bases removed from V and 7 bases from J, the gap between germline ends came to 8 bases. This CDR3 spans 13 amino acids. The CDR3 sequence: CASSLNVGEKLFF. The CDR3, as DNA: TGTGCCAGCAGTTTAAATGTGGGTGAAAAACTGTTTTTT.

This rearrangement joins TRBV6-6 to TRBJ1-5; D is possibly TRBD1 (5 bases). V was clipped by 4 bases and J by 0 bases, with 10 bases between them. Germline CDR1 reads MNHNY; CDR2 reads SVGAGI (reference sequence). CDR3 size: 15 residues. Here the CDR3 DNA reads TGTGCCAGCAGTTCTGGGGGGAATAGCAATCAGCCCCAGCATTTT. Protein product: CASSSGGNSNQPQHF.

The chain has TRBV5-1 and TRBJ1-4; 9 positions match TRBD1. The CDR3 runs 17 residues. V trimming: 1 base; J trimming: 5 bases; junction bases outside the gene matches: 9. Germline V lookup: CDR1 SGHRS, CDR2 YFSETQ. In DNA form, the CDR3 reads TGCGCCAGCAGCTTGAGTATCGGACAGGGGACAAATGAAAAACTGTTTTTT. This gives the protein CASSLSIGQGTNEKLFF.

CDR3 protein: CSGGQTNTGELFF. The CDR3 DNA reads TGCAGCGGGGGACAGACAAACACCGGGGAGCTGTTTTTT. This chain uses TRBV29-1 with TRBJ2-2; 7 nucleotides agree with TRBD1. With 7 bases clipped from V and 2 bases from J, the junction kept 4 bases outside the gene matches. This CDR3 is built from 13 residues. CDR1 and CDR2 from the germline V gene are SQVTM and ANQGSEA.

The V and J genes are TRBV29-1 and TRBJ1-1; 8 bases fit TRBD1. Trimming at V came to 3 bases and at J to 1 base, leaving 1 base not matched to a gene. This CDR3 has 13 amino acids. Germline CDR1 is SQVTM and CDR2 is ANQGSEA. The chain's CDR3 is CSVEGTGNTEAFF. The CDR3 nucleotides read TGCAGCGTTGAGGGGACAGGGAACACTGAAGCTTTCTTT.

The rearrangement links TRBV5-1 to TRBJ1-1; TRBD1 might be the D (6 bases). Germline CDR1 reads SGHRS; CDR2 reads YFSETQ. V was trimmed by 3 bases and J by 6 bases, leaving 12 bases between them. The CDR3 is 13 amino acids. CDR3 nucleotide sequence: TGCGCCAGCAGCTCCCAGGGGTTGGCTGAAGCTTTCTTT. Its protein product is CASSSQGLAEAFF. Drawing the rest from reference TRBV5-1 and TRBJ1-1, the complete variable domain is KAGVTQTPRYLIKTRGQQVTLSCSPISGHRSVSWYQQTPGQGLQFLFEYFSETQRNKGNFPGRFSGRQFSNSRSEMNVSTLELGDSALYLCASSSQGLAEAFFGQGTRLTVV.

V is TRBV20-1 and J is TRBJ2-1; 7 bases map to TRBD2. V lost 5 bases and J lost 3; bases outside the gene matches: 7. The V gene's germline CDR1 is DFQATT and CDR2 SNEGSKA (reference sequence). The CDR3 runs 14 residues. The DNA for the CDR3 is TGCAGTGCTCTCGTGCCGGGGGGCTACAATGAGCAGTTCTTC. This sequence encodes CSALVPGGYNEQFF.

V usage is TRBV19 and J usage is TRBJ1-2; D might be TRBD1 (5 bases). Germline V gene data show CDR1 as LNHDA and CDR2 as SQIVND (reference sequence). CDR3 length equals 13 residues. Trimming took off 3 bases at V and 4 bases at J, with 9 bases between the two ends. CDR3 nucleotide sequence: TGTGCCAGTAGTATCGCAGGGTCCTATGGCTACACCTTC. Translating gives CASSIAGSYGYTF. Complete variable domain (other parts from reference TRBV19 and TRBJ1-2): DGGITQSPKYLFRKEGQNVTLSCEQNLNHDAMYWYRQDPGQGLRLIYYSQIVNDFQKGDIAEGYSVSREKKESFPLTVTSAQKNPTAFYLCASSIAGSYGYTFGSGTRLTVV.

The chain recombines TRBV20-1 with TRBJ2-1, with D uncertain. Germline CDR1 DFQATT, CDR2 SNEGSKA (reference sequence). There are 14 residues in the CDR3. Trimming took off 3 bases at V and 0 bases at J, with 9 bases between the two ends. The CDR3 nucleotides are TGCAGTGCTAGGATTCCGAGCTCCTACAATGAGCAGTTCTTC. This gives the protein CSARIPSSYNEQFF.

The chain is built from TRBV2 and TRBJ1-1; possible D gene TRBD1, 6 bases. The V end lost 6 bases, the J end lost 5 bases, and 13 bases lay between the germline ends. From germline, CDR1 is SNHLY and CDR2 FYNNEI. CDR3 size: 13 residues. CDR3 loop: CASSNRVETEAFF. As DNA, the CDR3 is TGTGCCAGCAGCAACAGGGTAGAAACTGAAGCTTTCTTT.

The V gene is TRBV2, the J gene TRBJ2-5; 8 bases align to TRBD2. Trimming at V came to 7 bases and at J to 4 bases, leaving 11 bases not matched to a gene. Germline loops: CDR1 SNHLY, CDR2 FYNNEI. The CDR3 has 15 amino acids. CDR3 bases: TGTGCCAGCATCCTAGGGCGGGGGGCCCGAGAGACCCAGTACTTC. It specifies CASILGRGARETQYF. The full variable domain, in which reference TRBV2 and TRBJ2-5 provide the parts outside the CDR3, is EPEVTQTPSHQVTQMGQEVILRCVPISNHLYFYWYRQILGQKVEFLVSFYNNEISEKSEIFDDQFSVERPDGSNFTLKIRSTKLEDSAMYFCASILGRGARETQYFGPGTRLLVL.

The chain is built from TRBV9 and TRBJ2-5; D may be TRBD1 or TRBD2 (6 bases each). This CDR3 is 17 amino acids long. The ends were cut back, 0 bases at V and 5 bases at J, with 20 bases in the middle. Germline V CDR1 and CDR2: SGDLS, YYNGEE. In nucleotides, the CDR3 is TGTGCCAGCAGCGTAGGTCCGGGGGCGCAAGCGTTGGAGACCCAGTACTTC. Translation: CASSVGPGAQALETQYF.